Sequencing of this T cell receptor beta chain was carried out in a study of identifying expanded T cells in peripheral blood. Using immunoSEQ multiplex PCR, the repertoire was profiled, and TCRdb retains in-frame clones only, with some absent. Of under 150,000 clones listed, 75% to 90% were seen once; the top ten hold roughly 3.3%. The CDR3 has 13 residues. CDR1 and CDR2 (germline): SEHNR, FQNEAQ (reference sequence). Trimming shortened V by 1 base and J by 5 bases, and 8 bases separated the two germline ends. Broader study findings: Technical replicates showed around 1.1 changed clones; roughly two weeks roughly 15; four weeks 19.

This clone was seen a handful of times. Its antigen is currently unknown. This TCR was sampled from a person between 18 and 75 years old in good health. The chain employs TRBV7-9 and TRBJ1-2; D is perhaps TRBD1 (5 bases). The sequenced sample consisted of blood. Here the CDR3 reads CASSLVGGYGYTF. CDR3 DNA sequence: TGTGCCAGCAGCTTAGTTGGGGGGTATGGCTACACCTTC.